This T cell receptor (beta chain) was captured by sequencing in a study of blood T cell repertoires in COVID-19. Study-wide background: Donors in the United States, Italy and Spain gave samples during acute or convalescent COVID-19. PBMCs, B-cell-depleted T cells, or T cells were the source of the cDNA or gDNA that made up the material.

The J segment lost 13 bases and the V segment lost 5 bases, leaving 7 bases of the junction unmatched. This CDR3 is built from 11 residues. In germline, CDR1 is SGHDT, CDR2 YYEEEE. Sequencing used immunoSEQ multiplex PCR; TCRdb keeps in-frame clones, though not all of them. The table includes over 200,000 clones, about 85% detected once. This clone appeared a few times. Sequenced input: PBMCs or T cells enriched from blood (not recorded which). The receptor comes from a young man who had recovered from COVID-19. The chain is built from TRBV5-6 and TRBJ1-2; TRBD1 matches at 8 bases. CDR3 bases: TGTGCCAGCAGACACAGGGGGGCAGGCACCTTC. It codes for CASRHRGAGTF.